Sequencing of this TCR beta chain was carried out in a study of cytomegalovirus exposure and HLA in healthy donors. Trimming left V 4 bases short and J 6 bases short, with 18 bases between. CDR1 is SGHVS and CDR2 is FQNEAQ in the germline V gene. The CDR3 extends over 16 amino acids. 60 Vbeta and 13 Jbeta primers were used in PCR. The repertoire was sequenced with immunoSEQ multiplex PCR; TCRdb's copy has only in-frame clones and lacks some. The sample lists roughly 190,000 clones, around 87% occurring once. The sequence derives from a woman under 30 in good health and CMV-seronegative. The chain combines TRBV7-8 with TRBJ2-2, with a tentative D call TRBD2 (7 bases). The specimen was PBMCs. As DNA, the CDR3 is TGTGCCAGCAGCTCACGCGGGGGCTTGAGCGCCGGGGAGCTGTTTTTT. It is translated as CASSSRGGLSAGELFF.